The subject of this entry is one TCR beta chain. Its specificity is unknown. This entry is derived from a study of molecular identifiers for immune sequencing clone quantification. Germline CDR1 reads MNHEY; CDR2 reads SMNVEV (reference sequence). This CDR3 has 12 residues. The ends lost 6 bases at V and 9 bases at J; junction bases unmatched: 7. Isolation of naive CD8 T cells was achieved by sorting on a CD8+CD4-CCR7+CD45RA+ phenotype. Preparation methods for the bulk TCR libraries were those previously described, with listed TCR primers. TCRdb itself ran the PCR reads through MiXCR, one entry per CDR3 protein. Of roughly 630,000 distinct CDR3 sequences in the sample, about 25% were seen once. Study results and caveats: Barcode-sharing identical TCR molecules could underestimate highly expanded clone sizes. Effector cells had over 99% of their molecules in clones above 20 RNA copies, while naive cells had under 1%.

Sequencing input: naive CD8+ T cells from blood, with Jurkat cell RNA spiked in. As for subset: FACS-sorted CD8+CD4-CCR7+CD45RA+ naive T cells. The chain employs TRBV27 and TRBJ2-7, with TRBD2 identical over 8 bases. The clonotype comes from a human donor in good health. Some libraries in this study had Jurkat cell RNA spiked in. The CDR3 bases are TGTGCCAGCAGAGGACTAGCCTGGGGGCAGTACTTC. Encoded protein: CASRGLAWGQYF.